Below, 19 T cell receptor beta chains from the same sample are listed, as sequenced in a study of patients and donors after allogeneic stem cell transplantation (TCRdb year 2020). Preparation of the library involved RT-PCR. Sequencer: NextSeq 550. TCRdb reprocessed the public reads (quality trimming at Q25 with fastp, clone calling with MiXCR) and kept in-frame beta chains. Identical CDR3 proteins give one entry, which carries the most common genes and DNA. This sample is represented by roughly 940,000 distinct CDR3 sequences; roughly 17% of them were singletons. The top ten clonotypes cover 5% to 7.5% of the sample. Sequenced material: blood, either unsorted or a sorted T cell fraction (not recorded which). Receptor source: a human donor who was either an allogeneic HSCT recipient or a stem cell or donor lymphocyte infusion donor (not recorded which). It is not recorded whose cells these are; they may come from a transplant donor.

Only a few counts were recorded for this clonotype. The chain joins TRBV6-5 to TRBJ2-1; possible D gene TRBD1, 5 bases. Germline-derived CDR1 and CDR2 are MNHEY and SVGAGI. With 2 bases removed from V and 2 bases from J, the gap between germline ends came to 16 bases. CDR3 length: 17 residues. The CDR3, as DNA: TGTGCCAGCAGTTACACCCCAATAGGGGCTCCCTACAATGAGCAGTTCTTC. Translated: CASSYTPIGAPYNEQFF.

V is TRBV2 and J is TRBJ2-3; D unresolved. Deletions cut 5 bases from V and 0 bases from J, with 12 bases between. This CDR3 comprises 15 residues. Germline values: CDR1 SNHLY, CDR2 FYNNEI. The CDR3 spells CASSRTFTSTDTQYF. The DNA of the CDR3 is TGTGCCAGCAGTCGAACTTTTACTAGCACAGATACGCAGTATTTT.

This clonotype turned up a few times. This chain uses TRBV5-1 with TRBJ1-2; weak D call: TRBD1 (5 bases). This CDR3 contains 13 residues. Trimming removed 1 base at V and 10 bases at J, with 14 bases between. The germline V gene has CDR1 SGHRS and CDR2 YFSETQ. CDR3 amino acids: CASSLSVEGSYTF. DNA of the CDR3: TGCGCCAGCAGCTTGTCGGTGGAGGGGTCCTACACCTTC.

This clonotype was seen a handful of times. V is TRBV5-1 and J is TRBJ2-4; D uncertain. In germline, CDR1 is SGHRS, CDR2 YFSETQ. The CDR3 is 13 amino acids. The V end was cut by 0 bases, the J end by 6 bases, with 7 bases between. For the CDR3, the DNA is TGCGCCAGCAGCTTGGACCTAACAAACATTCAGTACTTC. It specifies CASSLDLTNIQYF.

This rearrangement joins TRBV11-1 to TRBJ2-2, with 7 bases matching TRBD1. Germline CDR1 is SGHAT and CDR2 is FQDESV (reference sequence). V lost 5 bases, J lost 0 bases, and 18 bases stayed unmatched. The CDR3 has 20 amino acids. The CDR3 DNA reads as TGTGCCAGCAGCCGACATGGCAGGGGGATCCTGTTCGCGAACACCGGGGAGCTGTTTTTT. This sequence encodes CASSRHGRGILFANTGELFF.

This clonotype has ten or more counts. This chain joins TRBV5-1 and TRBJ2-1; TRBD1 matches 9 bases. The CDR3 is made up of 16 amino acids. Germline CDR1 SGHRS, CDR2 YFSETQ. Trimming removed 2 bases from V and 4 bases from J; junction bases left unmatched: 7. The CDR3 bases are TGCGCCAGCAGCTTAACCGGGACAGGGTCGTACAATGAGCAGTTCTTC. Translated, it gives CASSLTGTGSYNEQFF.

In this sample, this clonotype turned up a few times. The chain employs TRBV6-1 and TRBJ1-2; a possible D gene is TRBD1 (5 bases). Germline assignment: CDR1 MNHNS and CDR2 SASEGT. The CDR3 totals 14 residues. With 6 bases removed from V and 4 bases from J, the gap between germline ends came to 15 bases. The CDR3 nucleotides are TGTGCCAGCAGCTCCCGGACAAGGGCCTATGGCTACACCTTC. This sequence encodes CASSSRTRAYGYTF.

In its sample, this clonotype was seen a few times. The gene calls are TRBV25-1 and TRBJ2-3; 8 positions agree with TRBD2. V trimming: 1 base; J trimming: 3 bases; junction bases outside the gene matches: 12. Germline V lookup: CDR1 MGHDK, CDR2 SYGVNS. The CDR3 spans 18 residues. The CDR3 region has the DNA TGTGCCAGCAGTGAATCCGCGGTAACCTTAGCGGGGACAGATACGCAGTATTTT. Residues: CASSESAVTLAGTDTQYF.

V and J are TRBV9 and TRBJ2-7, with D hard to call. Germline V gene data show CDR1 as SGDLS and CDR2 as YYNGEE. CDR3 length equals 14 residues. V was clipped by 4 bases and J by 5 bases, with 16 bases between them. Here the CDR3 reads CASSPALPDHEQYF. The CDR3 DNA follows: TGTGCCAGCAGCCCGGCATTACCCGACCACGAGCAGTACTTC.

This clonotype was counted only a few times. This chain uses TRBV11-1 with TRBJ2-7; 7 nucleotides agree with TRBD1. The length of the CDR3 is 14 residues. V lost 4 bases to trimming and J lost 4 bases; unmatched junction nucleotides: 7. Germline-derived CDR1 and CDR2 are SGHAT and FQDESV (reference sequence). DNA for the CDR3: TGTGCCAGCAGCTCGGGGACAGCCTGGTACGAGCAGTACTTC. Translation gives CASSSGTAWYEQYF.

This clonotype came up many times. This sequence joins TRBV12-3 or TRBV12-4 and TRBJ1-1; possibly TRBD1 for D (6 bases). CDR3 length: 15 residues. The ends were cut back, 5 bases at V and 4 bases at J, with 17 bases in the middle. CDR3 residues: CASSGRLQGRTEAFF. The CDR3 bases are TGTGCCAGCAGTGGACGATTACAGGGACGCACTGAAGCTTTCTTT.

This clonotype was seen a few times. V usage is TRBV7-2 and J usage is TRBJ2-5; D is unclear. CDR1 is SGHTA, CDR2 FQGNSA, per germline. This CDR3 contains 13 residues. V dropped 3 bases and J dropped 3 bases, with 8 bases sitting between them. The CDR3 sequence: CASSFYKEETQYF. The CDR3 DNA sequence: TGTGCCAGCAGCTTTTATAAAGAAGAGACCCAGTACTTC. Full variable domain (remainder filled in from reference TRBV7-2 and TRBJ2-5): GAGVSQSPSNKVTEKGKDVELRCDPISGHTALYWYRQSLGQGLEFLIYFQGNSAPDKSGLPSDRFSAERTGGSVSTLTIQRTQQEDSAVYLCASSFYKEETQYFGPGTRLLVL.

The rearrangement uses TRBV29-1 and TRBJ2-7; 9 bases line up with TRBD1. The length of the CDR3 is 13 residues. Unmatched junction bases numbered 3, after V lost 6 bases and J lost 0 bases. The germline gives CDR1 SQVTM, CDR2 ANQGSEA. The CDR3 region is CSVGQGISYEQYF. CDR3 in DNA: TGCAGCGTGGGACAGGGCATCTCCTACGAGCAGTACTTC.

This clonotype occurred a few times. The rearrangement joins TRBV20-1 to TRBJ2-1, with D possibly called TRBD1 or TRBD2 (5 bases each). Germline assignment: CDR1 DFQATT and CDR2 SNEGSKA (reference sequence). There are 13 residues in the CDR3. Trimming took off 3 bases at V and 2 bases at J, with 8 bases between the two ends. CDR3 in amino acids: CSARSGPYNEQFF. The CDR3 coding sequence is TGCAGTGCTAGGTCGGGACCCTACAATGAGCAGTTCTTC.

The chain is built from TRBV9 and TRBJ2-7, with 8 bases fitting TRBD1. The V and J ends lost 4 bases and 2 bases, in that order; junction bases with no gene match: 11. Germline V gene sequence: CDR1 SGDLS, CDR2 YYNGEE. The length of the CDR3 is 16 residues. This CDR3 reads CASSPHPGQVPYEQYF. In nucleotides, the CDR3 is TGTGCCAGCAGCCCTCACCCGGGACAGGTACCCTACGAGCAGTACTTC.

This chain links TRBV24-1 with TRBJ1-1; D is possibly TRBD1 (6 bases). This CDR3 spans 16 amino acids. Trimming took 6 bases from V and 0 from J, leaving 16 bases between them. Germline CDR1 KGHDR, CDR2 SFDVKD. This chain's CDR3 is CATSSGQTKMNTEAFF. In DNA, the CDR3 is TGTGCCACCAGTTCCGGACAGACCAAAATGAACACTGAAGCTTTCTTT.

The CDR3 DNA is TGCAGTGGAGGGGACAGGGAAAAACTGTTTTTT. Translating it yields CSGGDREKLFF. V usage is TRBV20-1 and J usage is TRBJ1-4, with 8 bases aligning to TRBD1. V lost 7 bases to trimming and J lost 8 bases; unmatched junction nucleotides: 3. Germline CDR1 DFQATT, CDR2 SNEGSKA (reference sequence). The CDR3 is 11 residues long.

The V call is TRBV20-1, the J call TRBJ1-2; 9 positions agree with TRBD1. Germline assignment: CDR1 DFQATT and CDR2 SNEGSKA (reference sequence). CDR3 length: 13 amino acids. The V gene end was trimmed by 5 bases and the J gene end by 8 bases; junction bases not matched to a gene: 9. CDR3 nucleotide sequence: TGCAGTGCTTCCCGACAGGGGGTGGGGGGCTACACCTTC. Translated: CSASRQGVGGYTF.

The sample holds a few counts of this clonotype. The V and J genes are TRBV7-9 and TRBJ1-3; D call uncertain. From germline, CDR1 is SEHNR and CDR2 FQNEAQ (reference sequence). The V gene lost 3 bases and the J gene lost 3 bases, with 6 bases spanning the gap. The CDR3 covers 13 residues. The CDR3 nucleotides read TGTGCCAGCAGCTTTCTTGGTGGAAACACCATATATTTT. This sequence encodes CASSFLGGNTIYF.